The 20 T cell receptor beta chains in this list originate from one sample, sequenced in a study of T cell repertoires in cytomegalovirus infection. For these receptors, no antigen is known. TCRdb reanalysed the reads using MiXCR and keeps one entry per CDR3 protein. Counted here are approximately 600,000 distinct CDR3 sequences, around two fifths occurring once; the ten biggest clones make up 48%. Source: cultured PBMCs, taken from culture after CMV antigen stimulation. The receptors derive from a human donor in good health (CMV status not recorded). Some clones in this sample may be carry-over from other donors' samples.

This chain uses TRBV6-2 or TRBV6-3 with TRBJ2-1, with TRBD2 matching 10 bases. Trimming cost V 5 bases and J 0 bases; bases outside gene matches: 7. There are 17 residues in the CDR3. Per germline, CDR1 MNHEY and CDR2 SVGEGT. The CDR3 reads CASSPGLARPSYNEQFF. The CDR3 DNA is TGTGCCAGCAGTCCGGGACTAGCGCGCCCCTCCTACAATGAGCAGTTCTTC.

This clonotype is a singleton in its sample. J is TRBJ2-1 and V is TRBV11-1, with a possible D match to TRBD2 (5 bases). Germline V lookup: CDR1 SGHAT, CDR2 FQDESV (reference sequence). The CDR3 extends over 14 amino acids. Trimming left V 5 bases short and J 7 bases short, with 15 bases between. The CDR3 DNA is TGTGCCAGCAGCCGCTACAGCGGAGAGAATGAGCAGTTCTTC. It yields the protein CASSRYSGENEQFF. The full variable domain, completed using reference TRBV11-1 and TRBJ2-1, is EAEVAQSPRYKITEKSQAVAFWCDPISGHATLYWYRQILGQGPELLVQFQDESVVDDSQLPKDRFSAERLKGVDSTLKIQPAELGDSAMYLCASSRYSGENEQFFGPGTRLTVL.

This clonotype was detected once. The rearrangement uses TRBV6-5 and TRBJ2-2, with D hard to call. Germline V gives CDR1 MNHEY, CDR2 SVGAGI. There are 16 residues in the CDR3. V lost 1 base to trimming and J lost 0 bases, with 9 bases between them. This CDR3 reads CASSYFPGANTGELFF. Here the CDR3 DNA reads TGTGCCAGCAGTTACTTTCCTGGGGCGAACACCGGGGAGCTGTTTTTT.

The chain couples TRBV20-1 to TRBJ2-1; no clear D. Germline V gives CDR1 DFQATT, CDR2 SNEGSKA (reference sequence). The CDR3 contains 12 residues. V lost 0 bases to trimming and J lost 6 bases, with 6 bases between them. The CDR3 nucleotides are TGCAGTGCTAGAGAGGGAACCAATGAGCAGTTCTTC. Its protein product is CSAREGTNEQFF.

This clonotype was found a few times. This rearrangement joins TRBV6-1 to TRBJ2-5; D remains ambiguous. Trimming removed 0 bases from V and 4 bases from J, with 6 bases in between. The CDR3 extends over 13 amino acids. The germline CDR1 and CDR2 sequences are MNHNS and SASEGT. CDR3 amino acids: CASSEARGETQYF. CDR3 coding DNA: TGTGCCAGCAGTGAAGCACGCGGAGAGACCCAGTACTTC.

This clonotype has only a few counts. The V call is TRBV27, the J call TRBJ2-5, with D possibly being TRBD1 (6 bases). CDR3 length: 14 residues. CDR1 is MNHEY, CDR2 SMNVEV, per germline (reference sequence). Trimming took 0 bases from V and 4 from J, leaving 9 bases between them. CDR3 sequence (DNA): TGTGCCAGCAGTTTATCTGGCAGGGGAGAGACCCAGTACTTC. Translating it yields CASSLSGRGETQYF.

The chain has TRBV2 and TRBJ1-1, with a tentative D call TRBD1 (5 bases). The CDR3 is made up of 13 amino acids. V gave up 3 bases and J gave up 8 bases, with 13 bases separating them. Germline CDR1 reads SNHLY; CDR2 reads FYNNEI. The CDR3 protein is CASSEGRNLEAFF. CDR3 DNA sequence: TGTGCCAGCAGTGAGGGGCGGAATTTGGAAGCTTTCTTT.

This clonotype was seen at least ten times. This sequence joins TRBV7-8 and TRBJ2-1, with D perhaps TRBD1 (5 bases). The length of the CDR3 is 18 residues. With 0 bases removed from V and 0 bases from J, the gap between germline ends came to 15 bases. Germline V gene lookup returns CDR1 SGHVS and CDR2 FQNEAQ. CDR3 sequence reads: CASSLALTGQSSYNEQFF. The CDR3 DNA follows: TGTGCCAGCAGCTTAGCGTTAACAGGCCAATCCTCCTACAATGAGCAGTTCTTC.

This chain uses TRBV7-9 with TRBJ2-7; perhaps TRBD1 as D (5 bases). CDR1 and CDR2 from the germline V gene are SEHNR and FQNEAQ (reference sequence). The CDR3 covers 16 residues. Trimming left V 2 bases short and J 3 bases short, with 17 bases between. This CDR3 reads CASSLTAPGQGYEQYF. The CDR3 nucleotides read TGTGCCAGCAGCTTAACGGCCCCGGGCCAGGGCTACGAGCAGTACTTC.

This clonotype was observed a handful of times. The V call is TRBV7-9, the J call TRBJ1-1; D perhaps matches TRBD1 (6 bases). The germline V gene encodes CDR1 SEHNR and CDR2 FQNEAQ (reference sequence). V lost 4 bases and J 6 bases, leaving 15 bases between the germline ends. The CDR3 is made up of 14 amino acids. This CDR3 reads CASSWGGGRAEAFF. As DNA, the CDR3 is TGTGCCAGCAGCTGGGGGGGGGGGCGCGCTGAAGCTTTCTTT.

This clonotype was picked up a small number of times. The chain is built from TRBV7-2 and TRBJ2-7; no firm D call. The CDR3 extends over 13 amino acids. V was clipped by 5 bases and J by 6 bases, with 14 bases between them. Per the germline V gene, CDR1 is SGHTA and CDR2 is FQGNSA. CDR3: CASSRPDESEQYF. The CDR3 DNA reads TGTGCCAGCAGCCGACCGGATGAGAGCGAGCAGTACTTC. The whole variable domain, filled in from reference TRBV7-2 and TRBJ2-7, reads GAGVSQSPSNKVTEKGKDVELRCDPISGHTALYWYRQSLGQGLEFLIYFQGNSAPDKSGLPSDRFSAERTGGSVSTLTIQRTQQEDSAVYLCASSRPDESEQYFGPGTRLTVT.

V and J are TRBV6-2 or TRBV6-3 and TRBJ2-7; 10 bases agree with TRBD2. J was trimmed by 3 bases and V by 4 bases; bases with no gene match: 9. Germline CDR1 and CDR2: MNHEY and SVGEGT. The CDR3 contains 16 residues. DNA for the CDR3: TGTGCCAGCAGTTTTCACCTGTCTAGCGGGAGCTACGAGCAGTACTTC. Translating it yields CASSFHLSSGSYEQYF.

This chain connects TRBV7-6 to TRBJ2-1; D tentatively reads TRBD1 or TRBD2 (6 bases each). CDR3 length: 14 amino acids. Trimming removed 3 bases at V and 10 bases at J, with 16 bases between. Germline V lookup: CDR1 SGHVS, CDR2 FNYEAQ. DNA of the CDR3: TGTGCCAGCAGCTTCGGCGGGACAAATCGGGAGCAGTTCTTC. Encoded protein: CASSFGGTNREQFF.

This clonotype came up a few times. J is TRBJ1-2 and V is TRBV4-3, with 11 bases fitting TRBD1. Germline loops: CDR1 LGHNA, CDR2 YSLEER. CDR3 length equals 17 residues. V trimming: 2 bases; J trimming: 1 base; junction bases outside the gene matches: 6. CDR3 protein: CASSQLTGTGGNYGYTF. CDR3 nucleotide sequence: TGCGCCAGCAGCCAACTTACCGGGACAGGGGGTAACTATGGCTACACCTTC.

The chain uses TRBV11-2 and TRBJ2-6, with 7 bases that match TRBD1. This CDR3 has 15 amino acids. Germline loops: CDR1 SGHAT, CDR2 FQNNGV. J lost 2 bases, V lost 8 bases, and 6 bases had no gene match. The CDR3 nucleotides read TGTGCCAGCGGGTCAGGGGGTACTGGGGCCAACGTCCTGACTTTC. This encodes CASGSGGTGANVLTF.

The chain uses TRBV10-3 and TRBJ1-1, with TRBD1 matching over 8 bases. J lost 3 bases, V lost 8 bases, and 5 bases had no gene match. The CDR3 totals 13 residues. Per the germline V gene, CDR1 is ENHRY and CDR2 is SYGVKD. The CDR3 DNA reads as TGTGCCATCGCGGGACAGGTAGACACTGAAGCTTTCTTT. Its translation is CAIAGQVDTEAFF.

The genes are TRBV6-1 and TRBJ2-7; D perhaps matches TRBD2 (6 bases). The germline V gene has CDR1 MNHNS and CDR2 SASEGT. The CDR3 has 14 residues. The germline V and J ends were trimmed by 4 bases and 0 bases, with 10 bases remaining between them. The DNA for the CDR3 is TGTGCCAGCAGTGGGACTATGGGCTCCTACGAGCAGTACTTC. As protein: CASSGTMGSYEQYF.

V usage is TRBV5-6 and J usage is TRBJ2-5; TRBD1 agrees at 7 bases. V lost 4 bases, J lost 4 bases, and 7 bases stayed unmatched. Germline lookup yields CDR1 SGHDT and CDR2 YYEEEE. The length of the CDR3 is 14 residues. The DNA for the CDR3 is TGTGCCAGCAGCAGGGACAGCGTCGGAGAGACCCAGTACTTC. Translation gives CASSRDSVGETQYF. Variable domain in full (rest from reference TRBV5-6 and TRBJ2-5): DAGVTQSPTHLIKTRGQQVTLRCSPKSGHDTVSWYQQALGQGPQFIFQYYEEEERQRGNFPDRFSGHQFPNYSSELNVNALLLGDSALYLCASSRDSVGETQYFGPGTRLLVL.

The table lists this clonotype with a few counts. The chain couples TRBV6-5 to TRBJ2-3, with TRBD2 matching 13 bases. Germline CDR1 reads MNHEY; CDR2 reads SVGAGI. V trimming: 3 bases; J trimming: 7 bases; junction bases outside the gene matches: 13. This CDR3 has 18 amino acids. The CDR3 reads CASSYTPVGLAGPNTQYF. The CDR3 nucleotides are TGTGCCAGCAGTTATACCCCCGTGGGACTAGCGGGACCCAATACGCAGTATTTT.

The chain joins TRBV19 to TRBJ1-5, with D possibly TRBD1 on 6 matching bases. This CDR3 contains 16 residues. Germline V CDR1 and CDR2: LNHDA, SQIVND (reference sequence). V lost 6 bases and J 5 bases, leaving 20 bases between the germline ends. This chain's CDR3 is CASSWVDRRVDQPQHF. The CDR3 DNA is TGTGCCAGTAGCTGGGTAGACAGGAGGGTGGATCAGCCCCAGCATTTT.